This entry is about one T cell receptor (beta chain). Its antigen is unidentified. V was shortened by 1 base and J by 1 base, with 8 bases between the two germline ends. The CDR3 loop spans 16 amino acids. Germline V CDR1 and CDR2: SEHNR, FQNEAQ (reference sequence). This record comes from a study of T cell responses to AZD1222 COVID-19 vaccine. Both about-4-week and about-12-week second-dose recipients were combined. TCRdb's copy holds only in-frame clones and misses some; the assay was immunoSEQ multiplex PCR. The sample carries under 140,000 clones, approximately 94% recorded once. General observations from the study: Donors, mostly white British, included more females; clonal diversity was possibly underestimated. With two AZD1222 doses given, Spike-specific TCR breadth and depth both rose. Among AZD1222 vaccinees, only six were seropositive at baseline.

The material sequenced was peripheral blood, taken 28 days after the second AZD1222 dose. This clonotype originated in an adult who received the AZD1222 COVID-19 vaccine. The chain recombines TRBV7-9 with TRBJ1-6, with a weak D call TRBD1 (6 bases). The DNA of the CDR3 is TGTGCCAGCAGCTTAGAGGGGGGATCCTATAATTCACCCCTCCACTTT. The encoded protein is CASSLEGGSYNSPLHF. The full variable domain, in which reference TRBV7-9 and TRBJ1-6 provide the parts outside the CDR3, is DTGVSQNPRHKITKRGQNVTFRCDPISEHNRLYWYRQTLGQGPEFLTYFQNEAQLEKSRLLSDRFSAERPKGSFSTLEIQRTEQGDSAMYLCASSLEGGSYNSPLHFGNGTRLTVT.